This T cell receptor beta chain came from a study of shared clonotypes between healthy human individuals. Study-level points and caveats: Generation probabilities of non-shared clonotypes were lower (relative to those shared by all four donors).

To note about this clone: Its cognate antigen is unknown.

Execution of the assay was at deep level. Sequenced by immunoSEQ multiplex PCR; TCRdb stores in-frame clones only, minus some. The data hold millions of clones, with 90% to 95% observed a single time. CD45RO-negative, CCR7-positively selected cells formed the naive CD8 fraction, excluding terminally differentiated effector memory CD45RA+ cells. Donors comprised healthy HIV-negative adults lacking recent acute infections or vaccinations. This sequence was found in a man aged 18 to 29 in good health. Some clones in this sample may be carry-over from other donors' samples. Material: naive CD8+ T cells from PBMCs.

CDR3 nucleotides: TGTGCCAGCAGTTACTCGCATGCCTACGAGCAGTACTTC. It is translated as CASSYSHAYEQYF. The chain couples TRBV6-5 to TRBJ2-7; D unresolved. Trimming took off 0 bases at V and 2 bases at J, with 5 bases between the two ends. In germline, CDR1 is MNHEY, CDR2 SVGAGI. CDR3 size: 13 residues.